This T cell receptor (beta chain) was identified in a study of technical replicates of blood from a handful of donors (dated by TCRdb to the late 2010s). The library was built by means of the immunoSEQ multiplex PCR assay. The table comes from immuneACCESS by way of TCRdb, which keeps in-frame sequences with V and J called. Part of the clones is missing from these tables; in studies checked, under half for an unresolved V gene and the rest for unknown reasons. Here the sample has over 50,000 clones; approximately 87% occur a single time. The ten largest clones take up about 5% of the sample. Only one count was recorded for this clone. Its antigen specificity is not known. Base qualities are not recorded, but no much larger clone differs from it by a single base. Sample: PBMCs. The TCR sequence derives from a human donor in good health. Some clones in this sample may be carry-over from other donors' samples.

Read as DNA, the sequence is TGTGCCTGGGATCGACTAGCGGGGGCGGATACGCAGTATTTT. Translated, it reads CAWDRLAGADTQYF. The chain is made from TRBV30 and TRBJ2-3; 12 bases in the middle match TRBD2. V lost 5 bases and J lost 6 bases, and the count of bases not matched to a germline gene is 6. Its CDR3 holds 14 amino acids, cysteine through phenylalanine. The entry retains the CDR3 DNA only, 42 bases that are in frame from base 1. Sequences GTSNPN (CDR1) and SVGIG (CDR2) are obtained from the germline V gene (reference sequence).